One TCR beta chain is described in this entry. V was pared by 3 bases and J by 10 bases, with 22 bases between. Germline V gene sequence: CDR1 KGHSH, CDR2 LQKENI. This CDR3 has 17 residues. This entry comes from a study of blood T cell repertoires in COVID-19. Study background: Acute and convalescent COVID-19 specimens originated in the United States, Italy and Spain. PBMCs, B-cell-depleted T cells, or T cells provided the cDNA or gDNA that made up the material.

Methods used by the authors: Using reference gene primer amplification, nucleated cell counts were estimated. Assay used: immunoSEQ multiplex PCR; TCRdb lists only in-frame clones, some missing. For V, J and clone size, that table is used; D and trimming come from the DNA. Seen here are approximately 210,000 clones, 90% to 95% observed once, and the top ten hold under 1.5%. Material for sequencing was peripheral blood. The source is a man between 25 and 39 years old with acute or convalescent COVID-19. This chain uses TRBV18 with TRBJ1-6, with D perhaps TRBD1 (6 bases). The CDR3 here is CASSPTDSLGGESPLHF. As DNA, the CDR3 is TGTGCCAGCTCACCTACCGACAGCCTAGGGGGTGAATCACCCCTCCACTTT.